This entry concerns a single T cell receptor (beta chain). Its antigen remains unknown. The entry originates in a study of response to subunit inactivated influenza vaccine. MiXCR was run by TCRdb on the RT-PCR reads, yielding one entry per CDR3 protein. The top ten clones hold approximately 14% of a sample with over 400,000 distinct CDR3 sequences, 10% to 15% of them seen once. CDR1 SEHNR and CDR2 FQNEAQ come from the germline V gene (reference sequence). The CDR3 has 16 amino acids. V gave up 1 base and J gave up 4 bases; unmatched junction bases: 8. Study-wide results and limits: Each seasonal influenza vaccination recruits few new T cells, the authors suggested.

The receptor comes from a man in his fifties or sixties who received an inactivated influenza vaccine. The sequencing here drew on PBMCs from blood, taken 45 days after vaccination. The V and J genes are TRBV7-9 and TRBJ2-5; TRBD1 matches at 8 bases. The CDR3 bases are TGTGCCAGCAGCTTAGGTTCCAGGGGGCGCAGAGAGACCCAGTACTTC. This translates into CASSLGSRGRRETQYF.